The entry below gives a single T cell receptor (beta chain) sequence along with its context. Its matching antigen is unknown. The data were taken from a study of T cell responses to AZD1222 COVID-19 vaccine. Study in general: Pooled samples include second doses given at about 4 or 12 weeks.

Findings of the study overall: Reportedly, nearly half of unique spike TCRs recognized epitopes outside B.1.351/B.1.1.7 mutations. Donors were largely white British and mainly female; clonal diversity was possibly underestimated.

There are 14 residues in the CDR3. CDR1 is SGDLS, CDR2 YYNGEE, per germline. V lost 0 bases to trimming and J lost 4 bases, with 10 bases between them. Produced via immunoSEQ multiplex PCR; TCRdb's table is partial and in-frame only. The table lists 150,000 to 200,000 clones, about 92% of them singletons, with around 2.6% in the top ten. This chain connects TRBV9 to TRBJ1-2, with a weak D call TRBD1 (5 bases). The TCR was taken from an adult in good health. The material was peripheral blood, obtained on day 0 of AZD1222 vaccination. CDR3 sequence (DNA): TGTGCCAGCAGCGTAGGGGAACAGGCCTATGGCTACACCTTC. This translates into CASSVGEQAYGYTF.